The 26 T cell receptor beta chains below all came from one sample that was sequenced in a study of blood T cell repertoires in COVID-19 (TCRdb year 2020). Library method: the immunoSEQ multiplex PCR assay. Sourced from immuneACCESS, this table was stored by TCRdb with only in-frame sequences that have V and J called. A share of the clones is absent; for the studies checked, an unresolved V gene accounts for under half, and the remainder has no known explanation. For this sample there are a few hundred thousand clones; about 87% appear just once. The ten largest make up 5% of the sample. Sequences were obtained from PBMCs or T cells enriched from blood (not recorded which). The source is a man between 25 and 39 years old who had recovered from COVID-19.

The V and J genes are TRBV29-1 and TRBJ2-7; D perhaps matches TRBD2 (6 bases). The CDR3 covers 14 residues. V was clipped by 7 bases and J by 5 bases, with 21 bases between them. Germline-derived CDR1 and CDR2 are SQVTM and ANQGSEA. In DNA, the CDR3 is TGCAGCGGGGGTTTTGGGACTGGGGACCACGAGCAGTACTTC. It is translated as CSGGFGTGDHEQYF.

J is TRBJ1-2 and V is TRBV5-6; 9 bases are shared with TRBD1. With V trimmed by 4 bases and J by 2 bases, 3 bases remained unmatched. The germline V gene encodes CDR1 SGHDT and CDR2 YYEEEE. The CDR3 spans 14 residues. CDR3 sequence (DNA): TGTGCCAGCAGCCCGGGGACAGGGAACTATGGCTACACCTTC. It codes for CASSPGTGNYGYTF.

This clone has a handful of counts. The chain has TRBV12-3 or TRBV12-4 and TRBJ1-2, with D perhaps TRBD1 (6 bases). Trimming took 6 bases from V and 8 from J, leaving 16 bases between them. The CDR3 spans 13 residues. CDR3 sequence reads: CASSNNRDGGYTF. The CDR3 nucleotides are TGTGCCAGCAGCAATAACAGGGACGGGGGCTACACCTTC.

This chain's CDR3 is CASSEPNRGPEDSPLHF. The CDR3 coding sequence is TGCGCCAGCAGTGAGCCTAACAGGGGGCCAGAGGATTCACCCCTCCACTTT. This sequence joins TRBV10-1 and TRBJ1-6; TRBD1 agrees at 9 bases. With V trimmed by 2 bases and J by 8 bases, 10 bases remained unmatched. This CDR3 region has 17 residues. Germline V gene sequence: CDR1 WNHNN, CDR2 SYGVQD (reference sequence).

J is TRBJ1-1 and V is TRBV7-9; D call uncertain. Germline loops: CDR1 SEHNR, CDR2 FQNEAQ (reference sequence). This CDR3 comprises 14 residues. With 1 base removed from V and 1 base from J, the gap between germline ends came to 7 bases. In DNA, the CDR3 is TGTGCCAGCAGCTTAGATGCCGGGAACACTGAAGCTTTCTTT. Translating gives CASSLDAGNTEAFF. Full variable domain (missing parts from reference TRBV7-9 and TRBJ1-1): DTGVSQNPRHKITKRGQNVTFRCDPISEHNRLYWYRQTLGQGPEFLTYFQNEAQLEKSRLLSDRFSAERPKGSFSTLEIQRTEQGDSAMYLCASSLDAGNTEAFFGQGTRLTVV.

The rearrangement links TRBV4-2 to TRBJ2-5; D gene unclear. Per germline, CDR1 LGHNA and CDR2 YNFKEQ. CDR3 length: 14 residues. V was trimmed by 0 bases and J by 2 bases, leaving 7 bases between them. The CDR3 coding sequence is TGTGCCAGCAGCCAAGATTTGCTACAAGAGACCCAGTACTTC. Its translation: CASSQDLLQETQYF.

The V gene is TRBV24-1, the J gene TRBJ2-1, with 10 bases matching TRBD2. Germline V gene lookup returns CDR1 KGHDR and CDR2 SFDVKD. Trimming at V came to 7 bases and at J to 2 bases, leaving 4 bases not matched to a gene. The CDR3 is 15 amino acids. In DNA form, the CDR3 reads TGTGCCACCAGGGCGAGCGGGGGGGCCTACAATGAGCAGTTCTTC. It translates to CATRASGGAYNEQFF.

The chain has TRBV7-8 and TRBJ1-1; tentatively, D is TRBD1 (5 bases). CDR1 and CDR2 (germline): SGHVS, FQNEAQ. V gave up 0 bases and J gave up 1 base, with 9 bases separating them. This CDR3 is 15 amino acids long. CDR3 region: CASSLARQGNTEAFF. CDR3 in DNA: TGTGCCAGCAGCTTAGCGAGGCAGGGGAACACTGAAGCTTTCTTT.

This clone was seen only a few times. The V and J genes are TRBV7-9 and TRBJ1-1, with 11 positions matching TRBD1. CDR1 and CDR2 from the germline V gene are SEHNR and FQNEAQ (reference sequence). J gave up 9 bases and V 3 bases, and 12 bases lay outside the gene matches. There are 16 residues in the CDR3. The CDR3 DNA follows: TGTGCCAGCAGCTTGACCACCGGGACAGGGGGGGAGAAAGCTTTCTTT. It yields the protein CASSLTTGTGGEKAFF. Based on the CDR3 plus reference TRBV7-9 and TRBJ1-1, the full variable domain is DTGVSQNPRHKITKRGQNVTFRCDPISEHNRLYWYRQTLGQGPEFLTYFQNEAQLEKSRLLSDRFSAERPKGSFSTLEIQRTEQGDSAMYLCASSLTTGTGGEKAFFGQGTRLTVV.

The rearrangement joins TRBV11-2 to TRBJ2-3; 9 bases fit TRBD2. J gave up 5 bases and V 8 bases, and 14 bases lay outside the gene matches. CDR1 and CDR2 (germline): SGHAT, FQNNGV. This CDR3 is 16 amino acids long. Here the CDR3 reads CASGNIGGGALDTQYF. In nucleotides, the CDR3 is TGTGCCAGCGGGAATATCGGCGGGGGGGCCTTAGATACGCAGTATTTT.

This chain connects TRBV5-1 to TRBJ2-1, with D possibly matching TRBD2 (7 bases). V gave up 3 bases and J gave up 7 bases, with 20 bases separating them. CDR1 SGHRS and CDR2 YFSETQ come from the germline V gene. The CDR3 is 16 amino acids. The CDR3 DNA reads TGCGCCAGCAGCTCCGATCCGGGGGGCCTTAGAAATGAGCAGTTCTTC. Translated: CASSSDPGGLRNEQFF.

This chain joins TRBV6-5 and TRBJ2-7; TRBD1 might be the D (5 bases). This CDR3 is 13 amino acids long. Trimming took off 5 bases at V and 6 bases at J, with 14 bases between the two ends. The germline gives CDR1 MNHEY, CDR2 SVGAGI. This CDR3 is CASSSHPDSEQYF. The CDR3, as DNA: TGTGCCAGCAGTAGCCACCCCGACAGCGAGCAGTACTTC.

The chain has TRBV28 and TRBJ1-1; a weak D match, TRBD1 (6 bases). Looked up from germline, CDR1 is MDHEN and CDR2 is SYDVKM. This CDR3 region has 14 residues. V was cut by 2 bases and J by 10 bases, with 17 bases left in between. This CDR3 reads CASSLRAGAATAFF. The CDR3, as DNA: TGTGCCAGCAGTTTACGGGCAGGGGCGGCTACAGCTTTCTTT.

V gene TRBV6-5 combines with J gene TRBJ2-2, with a tentative D call TRBD2 (7 bases). Trimming stripped 8 bases from V and 2 bases from J, with 12 bases between. The CDR3 has 14 amino acids. Looked up from germline, CDR1 is MNHEY and CDR2 is SVGAGI. CDR3 nucleotide sequence: TGTGCCAGCGGACCGGGGGGCAACACCGGGGAGCTGTTTTTT. This encodes CASGPGGNTGELFF.

J is TRBJ2-5 and V is TRBV11-2; D gene unclear. The CDR3 sequence is 13 residues long. Looked up from germline, CDR1 is SGHAT and CDR2 is FQNNGV. V gave up 6 bases and J gave up 5 bases, with 13 bases separating them. CDR3 sequence reads: CASSPTADETQYF. The CDR3 nucleotides are TGTGCCAGCAGTCCGACTGCTGACGAGACCCAGTACTTC.

The rearrangement joins TRBV6-5 to TRBJ2-7, with 9 nucleotides matching TRBD1. The junction had 3 bases not matched to a gene; V was cut back by 0 bases and J by 6 bases. The CDR3 runs to 14 residues. Germline V gene data show CDR1 as MNHEY and CDR2 as SVGAGI. The CDR3 is CASSYSTGGGEQYF. The CDR3 bases are TGTGCCAGCAGTTACTCGACAGGGGGTGGCGAGCAGTACTTC.

The rearrangement links TRBV14 to TRBJ2-7, with TRBD1 as a possible D gene (5 bases). The CDR3 contains 12 residues. Trimming removed 4 bases at V and 3 bases at J, with 7 bases between. CDR1 is SGHDN, CDR2 FVKESK, per germline. CDR3 coding DNA: TGTGCCAGCAGCCCCCAGGGCTACGAGCAGTACTTC. Residues: CASSPQGYEQYF.

This sequence joins TRBV13 and TRBJ2-4; D unclear. The CDR3 length is 14 residues. Between the trimmed V and J ends, which lost 0 bases and 3 bases, there was a span of 6 bases. CDR1 and CDR2 (germline): PRHDT, FYEKMQ (reference sequence). For the CDR3, the DNA is TGTGCCAGCAGCTTAGGGGCCAACAAAAACATTCAGTACTTC. Protein product: CASSLGANKNIQYF. The full variable domain, with the rest looked up from reference TRBV13 and TRBJ2-4, is AAGVIQSPRHLIKEKRETATLKCYPIPRHDTVYWYQQGPGQDPQFLISFYEKMQSDKGSIPDRFSAQQFSDYHSELNMSSLELGDSALYFCASSLGANKNIQYFGAGTRLSVL.

The V call is TRBV10-1, the J call TRBJ2-4, with 7 nucleotides matching TRBD2. In germline, CDR1 is WNHNN, CDR2 SYGVQD (reference sequence). The CDR3 loop spans 14 amino acids. V lost 3 bases, J lost 4 bases, and 3 bases stayed unmatched. In DNA, the CDR3 is TGCGCCAGCAGTGAAGCGGGGTTGAAAAACATTCAGTACTTC. Translated: CASSEAGLKNIQYF.

The chain has TRBV7-6 and TRBJ2-1, with no clear D. V was pared by 3 bases and J by 2 bases, with 5 bases between. Germline values: CDR1 SGHVS, CDR2 FNYEAQ. This CDR3 comprises 13 residues. The DNA of the CDR3 is TGTGCCAGCAGCTTTGGCACCTACAATGAGCAGTTCTTC. Residues: CASSFGTYNEQFF.

This chain links TRBV7-7 with TRBJ1-5; no definite D call. This CDR3 spans 19 amino acids. CDR1 is SSHAT, CDR2 FNYEAQ, per germline (reference sequence). V lost 1 base, J lost 1 base, and 20 bases lay in between. The CDR3 here is CASSLDDRDGLGSNQPQHF. CDR3 nucleotides: TGTGCCAGCAGCTTAGATGACCGGGATGGACTTGGGAGCAATCAGCCCCAGCATTTT. The variable domain in full, with the rest retrieved from reference TRBV7-7 and TRBJ1-5, is GAGVSQSPRYKVTKRGQDVTLRCDPISSHATLYWYQQALGQGPEFLTYFNYEAQPDKSGLPSDRFSAERPEGSISTLTIQRTEQRDSAMYRCASSLDDRDGLGSNQPQHFGDGTRLSIL.

The chain couples TRBV2 to TRBJ1-3; no clear D gene. V dropped 10 bases and J dropped 0 bases, with 4 bases sitting between them. The CDR3 contains 11 residues. Germline CDR1 is SNHLY and CDR2 is FYNNEI. The CDR3 region has the DNA TGTGCCACCTTCTCTGGAAACACCATATATTTT. Its protein is CATFSGNTIYF.

The gene calls are TRBV3-1 (or the pseudogene TRBV3-2) and TRBJ2-1, with TRBD2 matching over 11 bases. CDR1 and CDR2 from the germline V gene are LGHDT and YNNKEL (reference sequence). The V and J ends lost 3 bases and 2 bases, in that order; junction bases with no gene match: 3. The CDR3 has 16 residues. The CDR3 is CASSQASGGPYNEQFF. CDR3 bases: TGTGCCAGCAGCCAGGCTAGCGGGGGGCCCTACAATGAGCAGTTCTTC.

The rearrangement links TRBV7-3 to TRBJ2-2; D may be TRBD1 (5 bases). This CDR3 is 14 amino acids long. The germline V and J ends were trimmed by 5 bases and 5 bases, with 12 bases remaining between them. Germline V gene sequence: CDR1 SGHTA, CDR2 FQGTGA. The CDR3 sequence is CASSVGAGTGELFF. The CDR3 DNA reads as TGTGCCAGCAGCGTAGGAGCAGGGACCGGGGAGCTGTTTTTT.

The chain is built from TRBV9 and TRBJ2-1, with 7 bases aligning to TRBD1. CDR3 size: 14 residues. V dropped 3 bases and J dropped 1; count of bases not matched to a gene: 1. Germline loops: CDR1 SGDLS, CDR2 YYNGEE. The CDR3 spells CASSADRSYNEQFF. The CDR3 DNA sequence: TGTGCCAGCAGCGCGGACAGGTCCTACAATGAGCAGTTCTTC.

CDR3 amino acids: CASSETQGSYGYTF. The CDR3, as DNA: TGTGCCAGCAGTGAAACACAGGGGTCGTATGGCTACACCTTC. The V and J genes are TRBV2 and TRBJ1-2, with 7 bases fitting TRBD1. V was pared by 2 bases and J by 5 bases, with 5 bases of the junction left unmatched. The CDR3 length is 14 residues. In germline, CDR1 is SNHLY, CDR2 FYNNEI.